This entry lists 29 T cell receptor beta chains sequenced from one sample in a study of CD8 T cells in ankylosing spondylitis. TCRdb itself ran the 5' RACE reads through MiXCR, one entry per CDR3 protein. Altogether 150,000 to 250,000 distinct CDR3 sequences are present, roughly 12% being singletons, with the ten largest covering 16%. Source material: blood, either unsorted or a sorted T cell fraction (not recorded which). The origin of the receptors is a male donor with ankylosing spondylitis or in good health (not recorded which).

This clonotype was seen only a few times. The chain carries TRBV27 and TRBJ1-6; D gene ambiguous. Germline values: CDR1 MNHEY, CDR2 SMNVEV (reference sequence). This CDR3 is built from 15 residues. V was trimmed by 5 bases and J by 7 bases, leaving 15 bases between them. The CDR3 is CASSHHREANSPLHF. DNA for the CDR3: TGTGCCAGCAGTCACCACCGGGAAGCCAATTCACCCCTCCACTTT.

The V gene is TRBV6-2 or TRBV6-3, the J gene TRBJ2-1; D unclear. Trimming took 1 base from V and 3 from J, leaving 7 bases between them. Germline V gene data show CDR1 as MNHEY and CDR2 as SVGEGT. This CDR3 is 14 amino acids long. The CDR3 protein is CASSYLGSYNEQFF. CDR3 coding DNA: TGTGCCAGCAGTTACTTGGGTAGCTACAATGAGCAGTTCTTC.

This clonotype was counted ten times or more. V gene TRBV3-1 combines with J gene TRBJ2-2; 14 nucleotides align to TRBD2. After removal of 4 bases from V and 6 bases from J, the junction contained 10 bases not matched to a gene. CDR3 length: 18 amino acids. The germline gives CDR1 LGHDT, CDR2 YNNKEL (reference sequence). The CDR3 region is CASSPRLAGGPFAGELFF. DNA for the CDR3: TGTGCCAGCAGCCCCCGACTAGCGGGAGGGCCGTTCGCCGGGGAGCTGTTTTTT. The full variable domain, its missing parts supplied by reference TRBV3-1 and TRBJ2-2, is DTAVSQTPKYLVTQMGNDKSIKCEQNLGHDTMYWYKQDSKKFLKIMFSYNNKELIINETVPNRFSPKSPDKAHLNLHINSLELGDSAVYFCASSPRLAGGPFAGELFFGEGSRLTVL.

This clonotype was observed at least ten times. The V gene is TRBV6-1, the J gene TRBJ2-7; D unresolved. The germline V and J ends were trimmed by 4 bases and 2 bases, with 9 bases remaining between them. Germline values: CDR1 MNHNS, CDR2 SASEGT. The CDR3 is made up of 13 amino acids. This CDR3 reads CASSVTSTYEQYF. The CDR3 DNA follows: TGTGCCAGCAGTGTGACAAGTACCTACGAGCAGTACTTC.

The chain recombines TRBV9 with TRBJ2-3, with D uncertain. The CDR3 consists of 14 residues. V was pared by 4 bases and J by 2 bases, with 11 bases between. Germline values: CDR1 SGDLS, CDR2 YYNGEE. The CDR3 region has the DNA TGTGCCAGCAGCAAAGAAAGGGTCACAGATACGCAGTATTTT. It yields the protein CASSKERVTDTQYF.

This clonotype has just a few counts. The J gene is TRBJ2-3, the V gene TRBV6-2 or TRBV6-3, with TRBD2 as a possible D gene (7 bases). Trimming stripped 9 bases from V and 5 bases from J, with 24 bases between. The CDR3 has 16 residues. The germline gives CDR1 MNHEY, CDR2 SVGEGT. CDR3 nucleotides: TGTGCCAGTATTGCGTACGGGGGGCCCGACCAAGATACGCAGTATTTT. It yields the protein CASIAYGGPDQDTQYF.

The rearrangement uses TRBV20-1 and TRBJ2-5, with unresolved D. The CDR3 has 12 amino acids. Germline CDR1 DFQATT, CDR2 SNEGSKA (reference sequence). The CDR3 DNA is TGCAGCTACAGCCTAATTCAAGAGACCCAGTACTTC. This sequence encodes CSYSLIQETQYF.

The V and J genes are TRBV9 and TRBJ2-7, with D perhaps TRBD2 (5 bases). Germline CDR1 and CDR2: SGDLS and YYNGEE. The CDR3 loop spans 14 amino acids. Deletions cut 0 bases from V and 2 bases from J, with 9 bases between. CDR3: CASSVGGSPYEQYF. In nucleotides, the CDR3 is TGTGCCAGCAGCGTAGGTGGGAGTCCCTACGAGCAGTACTTC.

The chain is built from TRBV11-2 and TRBJ2-5; D ambiguous. Between the trimmed V and J ends, which lost 4 bases and 2 bases, there was a span of 14 bases. There are 15 residues in the CDR3. The germline gives CDR1 SGHAT, CDR2 FQNNGV. CDR3 loop: CASSSPGRSQETQYF. In nucleotides, the CDR3 is TGTGCCAGCAGCTCCCCCGGCAGGAGTCAAGAGACCCAGTACTTC.

This clonotype was observed many times. This chain uses TRBV15 with TRBJ2-7; D is ambiguous. V was shortened by 0 bases and J by 0 bases, with 6 bases between the two germline ends. Germline CDR1 is LNHNV and CDR2 is YYDKDF (reference sequence). The length of the CDR3 is 14 residues. The CDR3: CATSREATSYEQYF. CDR3 in DNA: TGTGCCACCAGCAGAGAGGCGACCTCCTACGAGCAGTACTTC.

This clonotype was seen only a few times. This chain uses TRBV14 with TRBJ2-3; D gene ambiguous. Trimming shortened V by 3 bases and J by 5 bases, and 6 bases separated the two germline ends. The CDR3 covers 12 residues. In germline, CDR1 is SGHDN, CDR2 FVKESK. The CDR3 sequence is CASSQNGDTQYF. In nucleotides, the CDR3 is TGTGCCAGCAGCCAGAATGGAGATACGCAGTATTTT.

This rearrangement joins TRBV20-1 to TRBJ2-1; D may be TRBD1 (6 bases). This CDR3 comprises 12 residues. Germline V CDR1 and CDR2: DFQATT, SNEGSKA (reference sequence). V was shortened by 5 bases and J by 5 bases, with 10 bases between the two germline ends. The CDR3 region has the DNA TGCAGTGCTTTGGACAGAGACAATGAGCAGTTCTTC. Translating it yields CSALDRDNEQFF.

In this sample, this clonotype turned up a few times. The CDR3, as DNA: TGTGCCAGCAGTTACTCACCCGGGACAGGAGGCCCTCAGCCCCAGCATTTT. This translates into CASSYSPGTGGPQPQHF. The V call is TRBV6-5, the J call TRBJ1-5; 8 nucleotides match TRBD1. CDR3 length: 17 residues. The junction had 10 bases not matched to a gene; V was cut back by 0 bases and J by 6 bases. The germline V gene has CDR1 MNHEY and CDR2 SVGAGI.

The V and J genes are TRBV25-1 and TRBJ2-7; 13 bases fit TRBD2. Germline V gene lookup returns CDR1 MGHDK and CDR2 SYGVNS. J was trimmed by 7 bases and V by 3 bases; bases with no gene match: 6. There are 15 residues in the CDR3. The CDR3 reads CASSDRTSGRGEQYF. CDR3 DNA sequence: TGTGCCAGCAGTGACCGGACTAGCGGGAGAGGTGAGCAGTACTTC.

In this sample, this clonotype turned up many times. The gene calls are TRBV11-2 and TRBJ2-7, with D possibly called TRBD1 or TRBD2 (5 bases each). Looked up from germline, CDR1 is SGHAT and CDR2 is FQNNGV. With 1 base removed from V and 2 bases from J, the gap between germline ends came to 6 bases. The CDR3 length is 13 residues. The CDR3 DNA reads as TGTGCCAGCAGCTTAGTGGGACCCTACGAGCAGTACTTC. This gives the protein CASSLVGPYEQYF.

The sample holds a few counts of this clonotype. The chain has TRBV20-1 and TRBJ2-7; 8 nucleotides match TRBD1. V shed 0 bases and J 1 base; nucleotides not matched to a gene: 5. Germline V gene data show CDR1 as DFQATT and CDR2 as SNEGSKA (reference sequence). The CDR3 contains 15 residues. The CDR3 reads CSARDWTGTSYEQYF. Here the CDR3 DNA reads TGCAGTGCTAGAGACTGGACAGGGACTTCCTACGAGCAGTACTTC.

The V call is TRBV5-1, the J call TRBJ2-5; TRBD2 agrees at 11 bases. The J segment lost 4 bases and the V segment lost 5 bases, leaving 10 bases of the junction unmatched. The length of the CDR3 is 16 residues. The V gene's germline CDR1 is SGHRS and CDR2 YFSETQ. DNA of the CDR3: TGCGCCAGCAGTCTTACGGGGACTAGCGGCCCAGAGACCCAGTACTTC. The encoded protein is CASSLTGTSGPETQYF.

The CDR3 loop reads CASSVSSFSSYEQYF. The CDR3 DNA follows: TGTGCCAGCAGCGTATCCAGCTTTAGCTCCTACGAGCAGTACTTC. The chain has TRBV9 and TRBJ2-7, with unresolved D. Per the germline V gene, CDR1 is SGDLS and CDR2 is YYNGEE. The ends were cut back, 1 base at V and 0 bases at J, with 11 bases in the middle. The length of the CDR3 is 15 residues.

The chain uses TRBV6-1 and TRBJ2-1; the D is unclear. Germline CDR1 and CDR2: MNHNS and SASEGT. Between the trimmed V and J ends, which lost 10 bases and 2 bases, there was a span of 15 bases. The CDR3 is 14 residues long. The CDR3 bases are TGTGCCACCGGAAAGGATCCGACCTACAATGAGCAGTTCTTC. It is translated as CATGKDPTYNEQFF.

The chain employs TRBV5-1 and TRBJ1-2; D unresolved. Germline values: CDR1 SGHRS, CDR2 YFSETQ. V lost 4 bases and J 3 bases, leaving 13 bases between the germline ends. CDR3 length equals 14 residues. CDR3 sequence (DNA): TGCGCCAGCAGCCCAGGTGATCTCTACTATGGCTACACCTTC. Amino acid sequence: CASSPGDLYYGYTF.

The chain links TRBV10-1 to TRBJ2-7, with D possibly called TRBD1 or TRBD2 (5 bases each). V lost 6 bases to trimming and J lost 1 base, with 16 bases between them. Germline loops: CDR1 WNHNN, CDR2 SYGVQD (reference sequence). This CDR3 spans 15 amino acids. The CDR3, as DNA: TGCGCCAGCAGACCGGGACCGGGAAGTTCCTACGAGCAGTACTTC. This codes for CASRPGPGSSYEQYF.

V and J are TRBV12-3 or TRBV12-4 and TRBJ1-5; D perhaps matches TRBD1 (6 bases). The CDR3 runs 17 residues. Between the trimmed V and J ends, which lost 7 bases and 3 bases, there was a span of 22 bases. CDR3 region: CASTLLGAGATNQPQHF. In DNA, the CDR3 is TGTGCCAGCACTCTTTTGGGGGCCGGGGCTACCAATCAGCCCCAGCATTTT.

This clonotype has only a few counts. Written as DNA, the CDR3 is TGTGCCAGCAAGCCGGGTAGCGGGAGCTACGAGCAGTACTTC. Protein sequence: CASKPGSGSYEQYF. The rearrangement links TRBV3-1 to TRBJ2-7; the match to TRBD2 covers 9 bases. V trimming: 7 bases; J trimming: 3 bases; junction bases outside the gene matches: 7. The germline V gene encodes CDR1 LGHDT and CDR2 YNNKEL (reference sequence). CDR3 size: 14 residues.

This clonotype was observed a handful of times. The V gene is TRBV6-5, the J gene TRBJ2-7, with TRBD2 matching 12 bases. This CDR3 contains 16 residues. The germline V gene encodes CDR1 MNHEY and CDR2 SVGAGI. The trim removed 0 bases at V and 0 bases at J, leaving 0 bases unmatched. The CDR3 protein is CASSYSTSGSSYEQYF. CDR3 DNA: TGTGCCAGCAGTTACTCGACTAGCGGGAGCTCCTACGAGCAGTACTTC.

This clonotype was detected a few times. This chain connects TRBV6-1 to TRBJ2-1; perhaps TRBD2 as D (5 bases). In germline, CDR1 is MNHNS, CDR2 SASEGT. This CDR3 comprises 13 residues. Trimming cost V 1 base and J 8 bases, with 9 bases left between them. CDR3 DNA: TGTGCCAGCAGTGAAGGGGAGAAGGATGAGCAGTTCTTC. Amino acids: CASSEGEKDEQFF.

The chain joins TRBV29-1 to TRBJ2-7; 7 bases are shared with TRBD1. The CDR3 sequence is 15 residues long. Looked up from germline, CDR1 is SQVTM and CDR2 is ANQGSEA. V dropped 6 bases and J dropped 0; count of bases not matched to a gene: 11. The CDR3 nucleotides are TGCAGCGTCTCATCCTCTCGACAGGGCTCCTACGAGCAGTACTTC. It codes for CSVSSSRQGSYEQYF.

The chain joins TRBV7-6 to TRBJ2-1; unclear D gene. The V gene's germline CDR1 is SGHVS and CDR2 FNYEAQ. The germline V and J ends were trimmed by 0 bases and 8 bases, with 14 bases remaining between them. This CDR3 comprises 15 residues. The CDR3 here is CASSLAGWSVDEQFF. The DNA for the CDR3 is TGTGCCAGCAGCTTAGCGGGGTGGAGTGTGGATGAGCAGTTCTTC.

This clonotype was picked up a small number of times. The CDR3 here is CASGTGSYNEQFF. The CDR3 nucleotides are TGTGCCAGCGGGACAGGCTCCTACAATGAGCAGTTCTTC. The chain combines TRBV12-3 or TRBV12-4 with TRBJ2-1, with TRBD1 identical over 8 bases. The CDR3 loop spans 13 amino acids. J lost 0 bases, V lost 8 bases, and 0 bases had no gene match.

This rearrangement joins TRBV20-1 to TRBJ2-7; 8 bases are a match to TRBD2. This CDR3 has 13 amino acids. V trimming: 3 bases; J trimming: 4 bases; junction bases outside the gene matches: 5. The germline gives CDR1 DFQATT, CDR2 SNEGSKA (reference sequence). CDR3 nucleotide sequence: TGCAGTGCTAGTCCTCGGGAGGGGTACGAGCAGTACTTC. This encodes CSASPREGYEQYF.